The next 8 T cell receptor beta chains were all read from a single sample in a study of cytomegalovirus exposure and HLA in healthy donors. Researchers ran the PCR with 60 Vbeta and 13 Jbeta primers. Using immunoSEQ multiplex PCR, the repertoire was profiled, and TCRdb retains in-frame clones only, with some absent. The sample records 170,000 or so clones, around 80% being singletons. Sequencing input: PBMCs. All receptors derive from a man aged 25 to 45 in good health and CMV-seropositive.

The V call is TRBV9, the J call TRBJ2-3; 8 nucleotides line up with TRBD1. This CDR3 is 17 amino acids long. CDR1 and CDR2 (germline): SGDLS, YYNGEE. The trim removed 3 bases at V and 3 bases at J, leaving 12 bases unmatched. The CDR3 DNA follows: TGTGCCAGCAGCGGAGGAGGGGGGACAGGTTGGACAGATACGCAGTATTTT. Its translation: CASSGGGGTGWTDTQYF. Full variable domain (rest looked up from reference TRBV9 and TRBJ2-3): DSGVTQTPKHLITATGQRVTLRCSPRSGDLSVYWYQQSLDQGLQFLIQYYNGEERAKGNILERFSAQQFPDLHSELNLSSLELGDSALYFCASSGGGGTGWTDTQYFGPGTRLTVL.

DNA of the CDR3: TGTGCCAGCAGCGTAGCTCCGGGGGGGGAAGGTGAAAAACTGTTTTTT. Its translation is CASSVAPGGEGEKLFF. The rearrangement joins TRBV9 to TRBJ1-4, with D possibly TRBD1 on 5 matching bases. CDR1 and CDR2 from the germline V gene are SGDLS and YYNGEE. V dropped 0 bases and J dropped 7 bases, with 16 bases sitting between them. This CDR3 spans 16 amino acids.

V is TRBV5-8 and J is TRBJ2-7, with 11 bases that match TRBD1. This CDR3 is 16 amino acids long. The germline gives CDR1 SGHTS, CDR2 YDEGEE. J gave up 6 bases and V 0 bases, and 8 bases lay outside the gene matches. The CDR3 DNA follows: TGTGCCAGCAGCTTGGATCCCGGGACAGGGGGGTTCGAGCAGTACTTC. Its protein is CASSLDPGTGGFEQYF.

This sequence joins TRBV27 and TRBJ2-3, with D possibly matching TRBD2 (6 bases). The CDR3 contains 17 residues. The V gene lost 4 bases and the J gene lost 3 bases, with 20 bases spanning the gap. Germline V gene sequence: CDR1 MNHEY, CDR2 SMNVEV (reference sequence). The CDR3 DNA reads as TGTGCCAGCAGTTCCCACCTGACTAGGGTTGCGACAGATACGCAGTATTTT. It encodes CASSSHLTRVATDTQYF.

The chain couples TRBV28 to TRBJ1-5; D is perhaps TRBD1 (6 bases). Trimming shortened V by 8 bases and J by 1 base, and 12 bases separated the two germline ends. Germline assignment: CDR1 MDHEN and CDR2 SYDVKM. CDR3 length: 14 residues. DNA for the CDR3: TGTGCCAGCCGGTACAGGGAAAGCAATCAGCCCCAGCATTTT. Its translation: CASRYRESNQPQHF.

The genes are TRBV14 and TRBJ2-3, with TRBD2 matching over 9 bases. There are 15 residues in the CDR3. Trimming took 4 bases from V and 6 from J; bases not matched to a gene: 8. Germline CDR1 reads SGHDN; CDR2 reads FVKESK. The chain's CDR3 is CASSPAAGGSDTQYF. CDR3 in DNA: TGTGCCAGCAGCCCGGCAGCGGGAGGATCCGATACGCAGTATTTT.

The chain combines TRBV27 with TRBJ2-7; 8 positions agree with TRBD1. Germline values: CDR1 MNHEY, CDR2 SMNVEV (reference sequence). V was pared by 3 bases and J by 4 bases, with 5 bases of the junction left unmatched. CDR3 length: 14 residues. The CDR3 nucleotides read TGTGCCAGCAGTTTTCAGGGGGCGGGGTACGAGCAGTACTTC. It translates to CASSFQGAGYEQYF.

This clone was recorded a few times. The rearrangement links TRBV19 to TRBJ2-7, with 12 bases aligning to TRBD2. This CDR3 comprises 13 residues. The germline CDR1 and CDR2 sequences are LNHDA and SQIVND (reference sequence). The J segment lost 6 bases and the V segment lost 10 bases, leaving 7 bases of the junction unmatched. CDR3 region: CATSRTSGVEQYF. The DNA of the CDR3 is TGTGCCACTTCCAGGACTAGCGGGGTCGAGCAGTACTTC.